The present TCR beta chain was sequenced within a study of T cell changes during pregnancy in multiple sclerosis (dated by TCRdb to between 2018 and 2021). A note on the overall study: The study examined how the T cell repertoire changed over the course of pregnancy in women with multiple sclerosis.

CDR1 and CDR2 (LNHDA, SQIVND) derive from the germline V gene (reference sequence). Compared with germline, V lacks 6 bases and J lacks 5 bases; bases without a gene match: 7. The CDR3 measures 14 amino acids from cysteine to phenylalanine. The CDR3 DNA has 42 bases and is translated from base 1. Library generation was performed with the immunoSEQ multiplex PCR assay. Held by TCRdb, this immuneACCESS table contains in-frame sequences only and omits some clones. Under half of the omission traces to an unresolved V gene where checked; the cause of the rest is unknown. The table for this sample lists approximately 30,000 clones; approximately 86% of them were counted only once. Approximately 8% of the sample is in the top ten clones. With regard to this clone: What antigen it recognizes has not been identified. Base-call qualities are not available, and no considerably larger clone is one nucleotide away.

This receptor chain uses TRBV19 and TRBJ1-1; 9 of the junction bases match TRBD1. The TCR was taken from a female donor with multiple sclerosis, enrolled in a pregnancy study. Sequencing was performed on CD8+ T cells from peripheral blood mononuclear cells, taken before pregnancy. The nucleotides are TGTGCCAGTAGACTGGGACAGGGTGAAACTGAAGCTTTCTTT. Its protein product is CASRLGQGETEAFF. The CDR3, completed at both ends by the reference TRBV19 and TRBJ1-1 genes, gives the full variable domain DGGITQSPKYLFRKEGQNVTLSCEQNLNHDAMYWYRQDPGQGLRLIYYSQIVNDFQKGDIAEGYSVSREKKESFPLTVTSAQKNPTAFYLCASRLGQGETEAFFGQGTRLTVV.